Each of the 29 T cell receptor beta chains below was sequenced from the same sample in a study of shared clonotypes between healthy human individuals. Sequenced by immunoSEQ multiplex PCR; TCRdb stores in-frame clones only, minus some. The top ten clones hold more than 10% of a sample with around 530,000 clones, around 81% of them seen once. Sequences were obtained from PBMCs. These receptors originate from a woman in her forties in good health. Some clones in this sample may be carry-over from other donors' samples.

The chain employs TRBV29-1 and TRBJ1-6; 8 bases are a match to TRBD1. V was pared by 4 bases and J by 11 bases, with 4 bases of the junction left unmatched. Germline loops: CDR1 SQVTM, CDR2 ANQGSEA. This CDR3 has 12 residues. The CDR3 reads CSVGDRGAPLHF. The CDR3 nucleotides are TGCAGCGTTGGAGACAGGGGTGCACCCCTCCACTTT.

The genes are TRBV2 and TRBJ1-1; D remains unclear. The CDR3 extends over 12 amino acids. CDR1 is SNHLY and CDR2 is FYNNEI in the germline V gene. The V and J ends lost 4 bases and 1 base respectively, with 4 bases between them. CDR3 nucleotide sequence: TGTGCCAGCAGTGCTCAGAACACTGAAGCTTTCTTT. Translation gives CASSAQNTEAFF.

Regarding this clone: A much larger clone lies a single base off, so this may be a read error. Other DNA variants within this sample encode the same CDR3. The rearrangement joins TRBV7-9 to TRBJ2-6, with D maybe TRBD2 (6 bases). Germline V lookup: CDR1 SEHNR, CDR2 FQNEAQ (reference sequence). The CDR3 spans 15 residues. The CDR3 nucleotides read TGTGCCAGCACCGGCGGCGGGGCCGGGGCCAACGTCCTGACCTTC. It is translated as CASTGGGAGANVLTF. Full variable domain (rest looked up from reference TRBV7-9 and TRBJ2-6): DTGVSQNPRHKITKRGQNVTFRCDPISEHNRLYWYRQTLGQGPEFLTYFQNEAQLEKSRLLSDRFSAERPKGSFSTLEIQRTEQGDSAMYLCASTGGGAGANVLTFGAGSRLTVL.

The chain joins TRBV5-6 to TRBJ2-7, with D possibly matching TRBD1 (6 bases). Deletions cut 0 bases from V and 5 bases from J, with 18 bases between. This CDR3 contains 16 residues. The V gene's germline CDR1 is SGHDT and CDR2 YYEEEE. The CDR3 nucleotides are TGTGCCAGCAGCTTGGGTTACCGGGACACTCCCAACGAGCAGTACTTC. Translating it yields CASSLGYRDTPNEQYF.

The chain carries TRBV28 and TRBJ2-1, with 8 bases aligning to TRBD2. The CDR3 has 14 amino acids. The germline V gene has CDR1 MDHEN and CDR2 SYDVKM. V trimming: 5 bases; J trimming: 6 bases; junction bases outside the gene matches: 6. DNA of the CDR3: TGTGCCAGCAGTCCGGGACTAGGCCCCAATGAGCAGTTCTTC. Translated, it gives CASSPGLGPNEQFF.

This sequence joins TRBV5-4 and TRBJ2-1, with TRBD2 matching 9 bases. CDR1 is SGHNT, CDR2 YYREEE, per germline (reference sequence). This CDR3 region has 18 residues. V lost 0 bases to trimming and J lost 0 bases; unmatched junction nucleotides: 7. CDR3 protein: CASSLGLAEIYSYNEQFF. Written as DNA, the CDR3 is TGTGCCAGCAGCTTGGGACTAGCGGAAATTTACTCCTACAATGAGCAGTTCTTC. Full variable domain (missing parts from reference TRBV5-4 and TRBJ2-1): ETGVTQSPTHLIKTRGQQVTLRCSSQSGHNTVSWYQQALGQGPQFIFQYYREEENGRGNFPPRFSGLQFPNYSSELNVNALELDDSALYLCASSLGLAEIYSYNEQFFGPGTRLTVL.

Note on this clone: One end of the junction fails to match germline, which may point to a read error. The chain links TRBV27 to TRBJ2-7; D might be TRBD1 (6 bases). Germline-derived CDR1 and CDR2 are MNHEY and SMNVEV (reference sequence). The CDR3 length is 15 residues. This CDR3 is CAGSLFRDNTYEQYF. In DNA, the CDR3 is TGTGCCGGCAGTTTGTTCAGGGACAACACCTACGAGCAGTACTTC.

The chain has TRBV11-3 and TRBJ2-1; maybe TRBD1 (7 bases). Germline CDR1 and CDR2: SGHNT and YENEEA. This CDR3 contains 15 residues. Trimming left V 1 base short and J 7 bases short, with 14 bases between. CDR3 protein: CASSLGQGGGNEQFF. As DNA, the CDR3 is TGTGCCAGCAGCTTAGGCCAGGGGGGTGGGAATGAGCAGTTCTTC. Combining the CDR3 with reference TRBV11-3 and TRBJ2-1 gives the whole variable domain EAGVVQSPRYKIIEKKQPVAFWCNPISGHNTLYWYLQNLGQGPELLIRYENEEAVDDSQLPKDRFSAERLKGVDSTLKIQPAELGDSAVYLCASSLGQGGGNEQFFGPGTRLTVL.

The rearrangement links TRBV6-1 to TRBJ1-1, with D possibly matching TRBD1 (6 bases). Trimming cost V 4 bases and J 3 bases, with 12 bases left between them. The CDR3 extends over 14 amino acids. Germline V CDR1 and CDR2: MNHNS, SASEGT. As DNA, the CDR3 is TGTGCCAGCAGTGTTGAAGGGGGGTACACTGAAGCTTTCTTT. As protein: CASSVEGGYTEAFF.

This clone was recorded a few times. The CDR3 is CATSRGDWGTDTQYF. CDR3 nucleotide sequence: TGTGCCACCAGCAGGGGGGACTGGGGCACAGATACGCAGTATTTT. J is TRBJ2-3 and V is TRBV15; tentative D call: TRBD2 (6 bases). Germline values: CDR1 LNHNV, CDR2 YYDKDF (reference sequence). The CDR3 sequence is 15 residues long. The V gene lost 3 bases and the J gene lost 1 base, with 11 bases spanning the gap.

V is TRBV5-1 and J is TRBJ2-1, with 8 positions matching TRBD2. This CDR3 has 14 residues. CDR1 is SGHRS and CDR2 is YFSETQ in the germline V gene. The V gene end was trimmed by 1 base and the J gene end by 7 bases; junction bases not matched to a gene: 4. The CDR3 spells CASSLISGVNEQFF. In nucleotides, the CDR3 is TGCGCCAGCAGCTTGATTAGCGGGGTGAATGAGCAGTTCTTC. The complete variable domain, with remaining parts taken from reference TRBV5-1 and TRBJ2-1, reads KAGVTQTPRYLIKTRGQQVTLSCSPISGHRSVSWYQQTPGQGLQFLFEYFSETQRNKGNFPGRFSGRQFSNSRSEMNVSTLELGDSALYLCASSLISGVNEQFFGPGTRLTVL.

The chain recombines TRBV14 with TRBJ2-3; D call uncertain. The CDR3 is made up of 14 amino acids. Germline V CDR1 and CDR2: SGHDN, FVKESK. Trimming cost V 2 bases and J 2 bases, with 8 bases left between them. The chain's CDR3 is CASSQRVSTDTQYF. CDR3 coding DNA: TGTGCCAGCAGCCAAAGGGTCTCCACAGATACGCAGTATTTT.

This chain joins TRBV19 and TRBJ2-7, with 7 nucleotides matching TRBD2. CDR1 and CDR2 (germline): LNHDA, SQIVND (reference sequence). This CDR3 is 15 amino acids long. J was trimmed by 2 bases and V by 2 bases; bases with no gene match: 6. In DNA form, the CDR3 reads TGTGCCAGTAGTATAAGCGGGATGAGCGCCTACGAGCAGTACTTC. It translates to CASSISGMSAYEQYF.

This clone is a singleton in its sample. The rearrangement uses TRBV7-8 and TRBJ2-2; 9 bases agree with TRBD2. Germline lookup yields CDR1 SGHVS and CDR2 FQNEAQ. This CDR3 spans 17 amino acids. V shed 6 bases and J 2 bases; nucleotides not matched to a gene: 10. The CDR3 loop is CASRTTGTSTNTGELFF. CDR3 coding DNA: TGTGCCAGCAGGACGACAGGGACTAGCACAAACACCGGGGAGCTGTTTTTT. Combining the CDR3 with reference TRBV7-8 and TRBJ2-2 gives the whole variable domain GAGVSQSPRYKVAKRGQDVALRCDPISGHVSLFWYQQALGQGPEFLTYFQNEAQLDKSGLPSDRFFAERPEGSVSTLKIQRTQQEDSAVYLCASRTTGTSTNTGELFFGEGSRLTVL.

The rearrangement uses TRBV28 and TRBJ1-2, with a tentative D call TRBD1 (6 bases). With 3 bases removed from V and 2 bases from J, the gap between germline ends came to 10 bases. The CDR3 extends over 14 amino acids. The germline V gene encodes CDR1 MDHEN and CDR2 SYDVKM. The CDR3 protein is CASSLPGGNYGYTF. CDR3 nucleotides: TGTGCCAGCAGTTTGCCGGGGGGCAACTATGGCTACACCTTC.

CDR3 bases: TGCGCCAGCAGCTTGCAGGGGGTAGAGACTGAAGCTTTCTTT. Translated: CASSLQGVETEAFF. V gene TRBV5-1 combines with J gene TRBJ1-1; TRBD1 matches at 7 bases. Germline CDR1 is SGHRS and CDR2 is YFSETQ. V was clipped by 1 base and J by 5 bases; unmatched bases: 5. This CDR3 spans 14 amino acids.

This chain links TRBV7-9 with TRBJ1-4; 7 bases align to TRBD1. CDR1 and CDR2 (germline): SEHNR, FQNEAQ (reference sequence). This CDR3 is 14 amino acids long. The ends lost 8 bases at V and 3 bases at J; junction bases unmatched: 6. The CDR3 region is CASERQGSNEKLFF. The CDR3 coding sequence is TGTGCCAGCGAGCGACAGGGTTCTAATGAAAAACTGTTTTTT.

J is TRBJ2-3 and V is TRBV4-1, with TRBD1 identical over 10 bases. CDR1 is MGHRA, CDR2 YSYEKL, per germline. CDR3 length equals 15 residues. Trimming took 4 bases from V and 5 from J; bases not matched to a gene: 6. CDR3 residues: CASSPPGQGKDTQYF. The CDR3 nucleotides are TGCGCCAGCAGCCCACCGGGACAGGGGAAAGATACGCAGTATTTT.

J is TRBJ1-5 and V is TRBV6-6; 7 positions agree with TRBD1. Trimming removed 6 bases from V and 7 bases from J; junction bases left unmatched: 15. Germline values: CDR1 MNHNY, CDR2 SVGAGI (reference sequence). CDR3 size: 16 residues. CDR3 sequence (DNA): TGTGCCAGCAGCAGGGGGGAAAGGGGCGCCTCCCAGCCCCAGCATTTT. Residues: CASSRGERGASQPQHF.

This clone was found a few times. The rearrangement joins TRBV18 to TRBJ2-5; 9 bases are shared with TRBD1. The ends lost 4 bases at V and 4 bases at J; junction bases unmatched: 1. The germline V gene has CDR1 KGHSH and CDR2 LQKENI. This CDR3 has 13 amino acids. The CDR3 protein is CASSQGQGETQYF. The CDR3 DNA follows: TGTGCCAGCTCACAGGGACAGGGAGAGACCCAGTACTTC.

V gene TRBV7-8 combines with J gene TRBJ1-5; D is uncertain. The CDR3 loop spans 13 amino acids. Trimming left V 3 bases short and J 13 bases short, with 16 bases between. Germline V gene sequence: CDR1 SGHVS, CDR2 FQNEAQ. This chain's CDR3 is CASSLSRAERQHF. The DNA for the CDR3 is TGTGCCAGCAGCTTGAGTCGCGCCGAAAGGCAGCATTTT.

V gene TRBV30 combines with J gene TRBJ2-1; TRBD2 agrees at 11 bases. Germline V gene lookup returns CDR1 GTSNPN and CDR2 SVGIG (reference sequence). The CDR3 is 13 amino acids. Trimming cost V 6 bases and J 9 bases; bases outside gene matches: 7. The CDR3, as DNA: TGTGCCTGCGGGACTAGCGGAGGGGGTGAGCAGTTCTTC. Encoded protein: CACGTSGGGEQFF.

This clone was counted once. The chain links TRBV4-1 to TRBJ1-2; 8 bases fit TRBD1. Losses at the gene ends were 4 bases for V and 3 bases for J; bases not matched to a gene: 1. CDR1 and CDR2 (germline): MGHRA, YSYEKL. The CDR3 is made up of 13 amino acids. CDR3 residues: CASSPGGYYGYTF. In DNA form, the CDR3 reads TGCGCCAGCAGCCCAGGGGGCTACTATGGCTACACCTTC.

The V gene is TRBV29-1, the J gene TRBJ2-1; 12 bases map to TRBD2. The CDR3 loop spans 14 amino acids. In germline, CDR1 is SQVTM, CDR2 ANQGSEA. Germline trimming cut 6 bases from V and 8 bases from J; bases unmatched to any gene: 8. CDR3 DNA: TGCAGCGTCGCGACTAGCGGGAGTTTCGATGAGCAGTTCTTC. Encoded protein: CSVATSGSFDEQFF.

The chain combines TRBV5-1 with TRBJ2-3, with TRBD2 as a possible D gene (5 bases). Germline V gene sequence: CDR1 SGHRS, CDR2 YFSETQ. CDR3 size: 15 residues. The V gene lost 0 bases and the J gene lost 2 bases, with 10 bases spanning the gap. CDR3 DNA sequence: TGCGCCAGCAGCTTGGGGGTCGGGAACACAGATACGCAGTATTTT. Translating gives CASSLGVGNTDTQYF.

The rearrangement joins TRBV4-3 to TRBJ2-2; D remains unclear. The V end was cut by 0 bases, the J end by 0 bases, with 11 bases between. The length of the CDR3 is 17 residues. Germline V gene lookup returns CDR1 LGHNA and CDR2 YSLEER. The CDR3 reads CASSQEGRDSNTGELFF. CDR3 DNA: TGCGCCAGCAGCCAAGAAGGAAGGGATTCGAACACCGGGGAGCTGTTTTTT.

The chain is built from TRBV6-6 and TRBJ1-5; perhaps TRBD1 as D (5 bases). CDR3 length: 15 amino acids. CDR1 and CDR2 (germline): MNHNY, SVGAGI (reference sequence). V lost 5 bases and J 4 bases, leaving 15 bases between the germline ends. The CDR3 DNA sequence: TGTGCCAGCAGTGCGGCTTGGGGGGAAAATCAGCCCCAGCATTTT. Its translation: CASSAAWGENQPQHF.

This clone is a singleton in its sample. This chain links TRBV10-3 with TRBJ2-7, with 9 bases aligning to TRBD1. CDR3 size: 13 residues. The germline V gene has CDR1 ENHRY and CDR2 SYGVKD. The V gene end was trimmed by 10 bases and the J gene end by 2 bases; junction bases not matched to a gene: 6. The CDR3 nucleotides read TGTGCCACCGGGACAGGGCTGGCCTACGAGCAGTACTTC. Encoded protein: CATGTGLAYEQYF.

This chain joins TRBV19 and TRBJ1-4; no reliable D call. V was trimmed by 3 bases and J by 2 bases, leaving 10 bases between them. Germline values: CDR1 LNHDA, CDR2 SQIVND (reference sequence). There are 15 residues in the CDR3. CDR3 DNA sequence: TGTGCCAGTAGTATGCGTCTCGGGACTAATGAAAAACTGTTTTTT. The encoded protein is CASSMRLGTNEKLFF.